Given below is one T cell receptor beta chain in context. A sample-barcoded 5' primer and a J-beta primer mix were used in a second PCR of roughly 6 to 12 cycles. TCRdb fed the 5' RACE reads into MiXCR, producing one record per CDR3 protein. The repertoire holds approximately 350,000 distinct CDR3 sequences, with approximately 52% as singletons. These data belong to a study of blood T cells in healthy people across ages. On the study more broadly: Capture via template switching afforded approximately one barcoded beta molecule per two T cells.

Trimming removed 5 bases at V and 3 bases at J, with 17 bases between. This CDR3 is built from 16 residues. Germline V gene sequence: CDR1 SGHTA, CDR2 FQGNSA. Material for sequencing was blood. V gene TRBV7-2 combines with J gene TRBJ2-1; either TRBD1 or TRBD2 may supply D (5 bases each). The receptor was isolated from a man aged 60 to 75 in good health. The CDR3 reads CASSQMFGGHYNEQFF. The CDR3 DNA reads as TGTGCCAGCAGCCAAATGTTTGGGGGTCACTACAATGAGCAGTTCTTC.